The clone carrying this TCR beta chain was counted only a few times. Its target is unknown. CDR1 and CDR2 (germline): DFQATT, SNEGSKA (reference sequence). The CDR3 extends over 17 amino acids. The J segment lost 2 bases and the V segment lost 0 bases, leaving 9 bases of the junction unmatched. This record comes from a study of molecular identifiers for immune sequencing clone quantification. Across the whole study: In replicates, the authors split RNA from roughly 20,000 or 100,000 naive CD8 cells five ways and sequenced four.

Findings of the study overall: Investigators reportedly could detect spiked Jurkat TCR RNA from one cell among over 750,000 naive cells. It was shown that clones above 20 RNA copies held over 98% of effector molecules, but under 1% in naive cells.

Listed TCR primers and previously described methods were used for bulk TCR libraries. TCRdb re-called the PCR reads through MiXCR, storing one row per CDR3 protein. Here the sample spans 400,000 to 600,000 distinct CDR3 sequences, about a fifth being singletons. The sequenced material came from naive CD8+ T cells from blood, with Jurkat cell RNA spiked in. Subset described: FACS-sorted CD8+CD4-CCR7+CD45RA+ naive T cells. This clonotype was obtained from a human donor in good health. Some libraries in this study had Jurkat cell RNA spiked in. This chain uses TRBV20-1 with TRBJ2-3, with 9 nucleotides matching TRBD2. CDR3 bases: TGCAGTGCTAGAGAGAGTCCCGGGACTAGCTTCACAGATACGCAGTATTTT. This sequence encodes CSARESPGTSFTDTQYF.